What follows is one TCR beta chain and its context. The sample is drawn from a study of cytomegalovirus exposure and HLA in healthy donors. Trimming removed 5 bases at V and 0 bases at J, with 17 bases between. In germline, CDR1 is SEHNR, CDR2 FQNEAQ (reference sequence). This CDR3 has 16 amino acids. The PCR ran on 60 Vbeta and 13 Jbeta primers. TCRdb's copy holds only in-frame clones and misses some; the assay was immunoSEQ multiplex PCR. The repertoire consists of about 130,000 clones, with 80% occurring once and the leading ten covering approximately 10%. V gene TRBV7-9 combines with J gene TRBJ2-7, with a possible D match to TRBD1 (5 bases). Sequencing input: PBMCs. The clonotype was recovered from a young man in good health and CMV-seropositive. This CDR3 reads CASSEGVQVPSYEQYF. CDR3 in DNA: TGTGCCAGCAGCGAAGGGGTTCAGGTCCCCTCCTACGAGCAGTACTTC.